The 7 T cell receptor beta chains presented below share a single source sample, sequenced in a study of blood T cell repertoires in COVID-19. The assay was immunoSEQ multiplex PCR, and TCRdb's table has in-frame clones only and misses some. Of approximately 76,000 clones in the sample, about 88% are singletons; the top ten hold 45%. Sequencing input: peripheral blood. The receptor set was obtained from a human donor in a cohort sampled during active COVID-19.

This clone has just a few counts. The V call is TRBV5-1, the J call TRBJ1-1; 7 bases line up with TRBD1. J gave up 0 bases and V 1 base, and 0 bases lay outside the gene matches. This CDR3 comprises 14 residues. Germline lookup yields CDR1 SGHRS and CDR2 YFSETQ. CDR3 loop: CASSLTGVNTEAFF. The CDR3, as DNA: TGCGCCAGCAGCTTGACAGGGGTGAACACTGAAGCTTTCTTT.

V gene TRBV5-1 combines with J gene TRBJ2-3; 7 bases agree with TRBD1. This CDR3 is built from 14 residues. CDR1 and CDR2 from the germline V gene are SGHRS and YFSETQ. The junction had 5 bases not matched to a gene; V was cut back by 4 bases and J by 3 bases. The CDR3 DNA sequence: TGCGCCAGCAGCATAGGACAGGAGACAGATACGCAGTATTTT. This gives the protein CASSIGQETDTQYF.

This rearrangement joins TRBV6-5 to TRBJ2-3; TRBD2 might be the D (5 bases). The CDR3 runs 15 residues. V dropped 8 bases and J dropped 1 base, with 16 bases sitting between them. Germline CDR1 and CDR2: MNHEY and SVGAGI. CDR3 in amino acids: CASAWAGTGTDTQYF. The CDR3 bases are TGTGCCAGCGCCTGGGCGGGCACCGGCACAGATACGCAGTATTTT.

The rearrangement links TRBV9 to TRBJ2-4; 8 bases are shared with TRBD1. V lost 3 bases to trimming and J lost 0 bases; unmatched junction nucleotides: 5. Germline V lookup: CDR1 SGDLS, CDR2 YYNGEE. This CDR3 contains 16 residues. The CDR3 nucleotides read TGTGCCAGCAGCGCGACAGGGGCTATAGCCAAAAACATTCAGTACTTC. Its protein is CASSATGAIAKNIQYF.

This clone has just a few counts. The chain carries TRBV4-2 and TRBJ2-3; 10 bases are shared with TRBD2. The CDR3 contains 17 residues. Germline V gene lookup returns CDR1 LGHNA and CDR2 YNFKEQ. Trimming removed 1 base from V and 3 bases from J; junction bases left unmatched: 7. CDR3 region: CASSQASSGSGTDTQYF. In nucleotides, the CDR3 is TGTGCCAGCAGCCAAGCCTCTAGCGGGAGTGGTACAGATACGCAGTATTTT.

J is TRBJ2-3 and V is TRBV10-3; TRBD2 is a possible D gene (6 bases). The V gene lost 2 bases and the J gene lost 4 bases, with 13 bases spanning the gap. Per germline, CDR1 ENHRY and CDR2 SYGVKD. There are 15 residues in the CDR3. This CDR3 is CAISERGGSADTQYF. Here the CDR3 DNA reads TGTGCCATCAGTGAGCGGGGAGGCAGCGCAGATACGCAGTATTTT.

This chain links TRBV7-2 with TRBJ2-3, with D hard to call. Germline lookup yields CDR1 SGHTA and CDR2 FQGNSA. The length of the CDR3 is 14 residues. V was pared by 5 bases and J by 1 base, with 10 bases between. The CDR3 protein is CASSSGARTDTQYF. The DNA for the CDR3 is TGTGCCAGCAGCAGTGGAGCCCGCACAGATACGCAGTATTTT.